Here is one TCR beta chain with its context. The sample belongs to a study of control samples from healthy donors and cancer patients. The CDR3 is 16 residues long. V lost 0 bases and J 0 bases, leaving 11 bases between the germline ends. From germline, CDR1 is SGHRS and CDR2 YFSETQ. TCRdb's table, derived via immunoSEQ multiplex PCR, lists solely in-frame clones and lacks some. The sample lists 140,000 to 150,000 clones, about 91% occurring once. The chain employs TRBV5-1 and TRBJ2-3, with D unclear. This clonotype was obtained from a man aged 30 to 45 in good health. The sample taken for sequencing was blood. The CDR3 here is CASSLDRDYSTDTQYF. In nucleotides, the CDR3 is TGCGCCAGCAGCTTGGACAGAGATTATAGCACAGATACGCAGTATTTT.